This T cell receptor beta chain was retrieved from a study of T cell responses to AZD1222 COVID-19 vaccine. Points from the study as a whole: Only six people who got AZD1222 tested seropositive at baseline.

Profiling relied on immunoSEQ multiplex PCR, and the TCRdb table lists in-frame clones only, not all of them. The sample shows about 55,000 clones, approximately 80% of them seen only once. Losses at the gene ends were 4 bases for V and 8 bases for J; bases not matched to a gene: 7. The CDR3 sequence is 14 residues long. Germline lookup yields CDR1 SNHLY and CDR2 FYNNEI. This clone appeared a few times. What it binds is unknown. The V and J genes are TRBV2 and TRBJ1-2; 10 bases map to TRBD1. Sequencing was performed on peripheral blood, taken 28 days after the second AZD1222 dose. The clonotype comes from an adult who received the AZD1222 COVID-19 vaccine. The CDR3 nucleotides read TGTGCCAGCAGTGGAACGACAGGGGGCGAAGGCTACACCTTC. Residues: CASSGTTGGEGYTF.